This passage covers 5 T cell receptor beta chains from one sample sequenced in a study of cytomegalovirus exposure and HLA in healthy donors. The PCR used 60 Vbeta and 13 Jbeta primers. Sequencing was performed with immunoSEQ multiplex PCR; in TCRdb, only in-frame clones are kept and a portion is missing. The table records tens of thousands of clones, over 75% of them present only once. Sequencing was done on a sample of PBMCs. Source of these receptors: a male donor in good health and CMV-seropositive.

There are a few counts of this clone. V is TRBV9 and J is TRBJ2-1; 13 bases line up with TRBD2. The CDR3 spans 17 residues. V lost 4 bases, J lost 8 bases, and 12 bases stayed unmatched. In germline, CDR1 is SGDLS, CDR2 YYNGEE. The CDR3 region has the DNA TGTGCCAGCAGCTATTACCTAGGACTAGCGGGAGTCGATGAGCAGTTCTTC. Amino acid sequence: CASSYYLGLAGVDEQFF.

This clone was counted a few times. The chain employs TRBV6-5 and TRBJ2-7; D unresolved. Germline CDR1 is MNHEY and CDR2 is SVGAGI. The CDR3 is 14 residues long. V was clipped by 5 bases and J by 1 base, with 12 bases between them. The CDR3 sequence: CASSPYTTSYEQYF. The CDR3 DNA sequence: TGTGCCAGCAGTCCTTATACTACTTCCTACGAGCAGTACTTC.

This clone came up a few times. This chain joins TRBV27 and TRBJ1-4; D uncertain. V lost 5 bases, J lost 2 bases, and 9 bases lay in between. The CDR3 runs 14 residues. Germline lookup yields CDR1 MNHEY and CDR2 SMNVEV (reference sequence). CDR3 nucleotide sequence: TGTGCCAGCAGTGTCGGGGTGACTAATGAAAAACTGTTTTTT. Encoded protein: CASSVGVTNEKLFF.

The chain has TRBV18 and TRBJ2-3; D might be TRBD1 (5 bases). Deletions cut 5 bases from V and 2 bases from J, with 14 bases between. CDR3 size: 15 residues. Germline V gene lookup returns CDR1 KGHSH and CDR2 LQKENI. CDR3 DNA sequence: TGTGCCAGCTCATCTACACAGGCAGCCACAGATACGCAGTATTTT. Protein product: CASSSTQAATDTQYF.

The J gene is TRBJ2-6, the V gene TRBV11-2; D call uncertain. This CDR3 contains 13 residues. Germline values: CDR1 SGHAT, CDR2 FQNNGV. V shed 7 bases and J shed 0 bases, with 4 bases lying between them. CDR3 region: CASTYSGANVLTF. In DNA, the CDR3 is TGTGCCAGCACTTACTCTGGGGCCAACGTCCTGACTTTC.